The 26 T cell receptor beta chains below all came from one sample that was sequenced in a study of blood T cell repertoires in COVID-19. Sequencing used immunoSEQ multiplex PCR; TCRdb keeps in-frame clones, though not all of them. The sample records under 45,000 clones, roughly 80% being singletons. The sequenced material came from peripheral blood. Receptors were obtained from a man aged 70 or older with COVID-19, enrolled during active disease.

This clone has more than one count but fewer than ten. The chain combines TRBV7-9 with TRBJ2-3; 13 bases agree with TRBD2. The CDR3 is made up of 16 amino acids. Germline V gene sequence: CDR1 SEHNR, CDR2 FQNEAQ (reference sequence). V lost 5 bases and J lost 4; bases outside the gene matches: 6. The CDR3 sequence is CASSRTSGSLPDTQYF. DNA for the CDR3: TGTGCCAGCAGCAGGACTAGCGGGAGCCTCCCAGATACGCAGTATTTT.

The chain couples TRBV28 to TRBJ1-4, with a tentative D call TRBD1 (5 bases). The CDR3 extends over 15 amino acids. Trimming took off 3 bases at V and 5 bases at J, with 13 bases between the two ends. Germline V CDR1 and CDR2: MDHEN, SYDVKM. The CDR3 spells CASSLVRQWNEKLFF. The CDR3 DNA reads as TGTGCCAGCAGTTTGGTGAGACAGTGGAATGAAAAACTGTTTTTT.

V is TRBV11-1 and J is TRBJ2-3; D is ambiguous. With 1 base removed from V and 5 bases from J, the gap between germline ends came to 7 bases. The length of the CDR3 is 13 residues. Germline V gene data show CDR1 as SGHAT and CDR2 as FQDESV (reference sequence). CDR3 sequence reads: CASSLVWQDTQYF. CDR3 sequence (DNA): TGTGCCAGCAGCTTAGTTTGGCAAGATACGCAGTATTTT. Based on the CDR3 plus reference TRBV11-1 and TRBJ2-3, the full variable domain is EAEVAQSPRYKITEKSQAVAFWCDPISGHATLYWYRQILGQGPELLVQFQDESVVDDSQLPKDRFSAERLKGVDSTLKIQPAELGDSAMYLCASSLVWQDTQYFGPGTRLTVL.

The V gene is TRBV28, the J gene TRBJ1-4; D may be TRBD1 (6 bases). The CDR3 runs to 15 residues. V was cut by 2 bases and J by 6 bases, with 13 bases left in between. Germline loops: CDR1 MDHEN, CDR2 SYDVKM. The CDR3 DNA reads as TGTGCCAGCAGTTTAATCGGGGCAGGGGATGAAAAACTGTTTTTT. Translation gives CASSLIGAGDEKLFF. Based on the CDR3 plus reference TRBV28 and TRBJ1-4, the full variable domain is DVKVTQSSRYLVKRTGEKVFLECVQDMDHENMFWYRQDPGLGLRLIYFSYDVKMKEKGDIPEGYSVSREKKERFSLILESASTNQTSMYLCASSLIGAGDEKLFFGSGTQLSVL.

The rearrangement joins TRBV6-6 to TRBJ2-5; a weak D match, TRBD1 (6 bases). The germline V gene has CDR1 MNHNY and CDR2 SVGAGI (reference sequence). Trimming took off 5 bases at V and 2 bases at J, with 9 bases between the two ends. The CDR3 has 13 residues. The CDR3 sequence: CASSRDIQETQYF. The CDR3 DNA is TGTGCCAGCAGTCGGGACATTCAAGAGACCCAGTACTTC.

J is TRBJ2-7 and V is TRBV21-1; the table's D call of TRBD2 was not tested on the DNA. TRBV21-1 is noted as a pseudogene. The CDR3 has 15 residues. The DNA of the CDR3 is TGTGCCAGCGGGCTAGCGGGACCCCCGTGGCTCGAGCAGTACTTC. Encoded protein: CASGLAGPPWLEQYF.

CDR3 amino acids: CASRRTELETEAFF. CDR3 nucleotide sequence: TGTGCCAGCAGACGGACAGAGCTGGAAACTGAAGCTTTCTTT. V gene TRBV6-6 combines with J gene TRBJ1-1; D is perhaps TRBD1 (6 bases). Trimming left V 6 bases short and J 5 bases short, with 16 bases between. The CDR3 spans 14 residues. Germline values: CDR1 MNHNY, CDR2 SVGAGI (reference sequence).

The rearrangement joins TRBV27 to TRBJ1-1; D perhaps matches TRBD1 (6 bases). Germline values: CDR1 MNHEY, CDR2 SMNVEV (reference sequence). The CDR3 has 14 amino acids. Trimming stripped 6 bases from V and 3 bases from J, with 14 bases between. This chain's CDR3 is CASRPLEGDTEAFF. As DNA, the CDR3 is TGTGCCAGCAGACCTTTAGAGGGGGACACTGAAGCTTTCTTT.

The chain has TRBV5-1 and TRBJ1-2; 9 bases fit TRBD1. The ends lost 5 bases at V and 8 bases at J; junction bases unmatched: 4. Germline V CDR1 and CDR2: SGHRS, YFSETQ. This CDR3 spans 12 amino acids. The CDR3 here is CASREGQGGYTF. Here the CDR3 DNA reads TGCGCCAGCAGGGAGGGACAGGGAGGCTACACCTTC.

This chain joins TRBV12-5 and TRBJ2-7; possibly TRBD1 for D (5 bases). Per the germline V gene, CDR1 is LGHNT and CDR2 is FRNRAP. Trimming cost V 6 bases and J 6 bases, with 6 bases left between them. The CDR3 is 10 amino acids. The CDR3 reads CASGTVEQYF. The CDR3 DNA follows: TGTGCTAGTGGGACAGTCGAGCAGTACTTC.

The rearrangement joins TRBV12-3 or TRBV12-4 to TRBJ1-5, with a tentative D call TRBD1 (6 bases). There are 12 residues in the CDR3. The ends were cut back, 5 bases at V and 8 bases at J, with 10 bases in the middle. CDR3 in amino acids: CASSLRGKPQHF. The CDR3, as DNA: TGTGCCAGCAGTCTCAGGGGTAAGCCCCAGCATTTT.

This sequence joins TRBV6-2 or TRBV6-3 and TRBJ1-1; D is perhaps TRBD1 (5 bases). Germline lookup yields CDR1 MNHEY and CDR2 SVGEGT. The CDR3 runs to 14 residues. The V and J ends lost 5 bases and 6 bases respectively, with 16 bases between them. This CDR3 reads CASSQDTQGAEAFF. The CDR3 bases are TGTGCCAGCAGTCAGGACACCCAAGGCGCTGAAGCTTTCTTT.

V and J are TRBV24-1 and TRBJ1-4, with D hard to call. CDR1 is KGHDR and CDR2 is SFDVKD in the germline V gene. V lost 4 bases and J 7 bases, leaving 12 bases between the germline ends. The CDR3 runs to 14 residues. The CDR3 nucleotides read TGTGCCACCAGTGACCGGGGATCGGGTGAAAAACTGTTTTTT. This sequence encodes CATSDRGSGEKLFF.

This clone was seen only a few times. The V gene is TRBV2, the J gene TRBJ1-6; unclear D gene. This CDR3 is built from 14 residues. Germline loops: CDR1 SNHLY, CDR2 FYNNEI. V lost 7 bases to trimming and J lost 9 bases, with 16 bases between them. The CDR3 DNA reads as TGTGCCAGCACGATGAGGCGCGAGGGTTCACCCCTCCACTTT. Translating gives CASTMRREGSPLHF.

This clone was seen a single time. The V and J genes are TRBV3-1 (or the pseudogene TRBV3-2) and TRBJ1-1; D unclear. With 1 base removed from V and 0 bases from J, the gap between germline ends came to 6 bases. Germline V lookup: CDR1 LGHDT, CDR2 YNNKEL (reference sequence). This CDR3 comprises 14 residues. CDR3 coding DNA: TGTGCCAGCAGCCAAGTCGGGATGAACACTGAAGCTTTCTTT. Its protein is CASSQVGMNTEAFF.

This clone was detected once. V and J are TRBV2 and TRBJ2-5; the D gene is possibly TRBD2 (7 bases). From germline, CDR1 is SNHLY and CDR2 FYNNEI. This CDR3 has 13 amino acids. Trimming cost V 4 bases and J 4 bases, with 10 bases left between them. The CDR3 region has the DNA TGTGCCAGCAGTGGGGGGGGCGGAGAGACCCAGTACTTC. Protein product: CASSGGGGETQYF. Variable domain in full (rest from reference TRBV2 and TRBJ2-5): EPEVTQTPSHQVTQMGQEVILRCVPISNHLYFYWYRQILGQKVEFLVSFYNNEISEKSEIFDDQFSVERPDGSNFTLKIRSTKLEDSAMYFCASSGGGGETQYFGPGTRLLVL.

V usage is TRBV3-1 (or the pseudogene TRBV3-2) and J usage is TRBJ1-1; D might be TRBD1 (6 bases). V dropped 1 base and J dropped 9 bases, with 12 bases sitting between them. The germline CDR1 and CDR2 sequences are LGHDT and YNNKEL (reference sequence). The CDR3 is 13 residues long. CDR3 DNA sequence: TGTGCCAGCAGCCAAGTCGAGGGACATAAAGCTTTCTTT. The encoded protein is CASSQVEGHKAFF.

In its sample, this clone was seen once. This chain uses TRBV6-6 with TRBJ2-7, with 9 bases lining up with TRBD1. This CDR3 comprises 14 residues. CDR1 and CDR2 from the germline V gene are MNHNY and SVGAGI (reference sequence). V dropped 6 bases and J dropped 4; count of bases not matched to a gene: 7. CDR3 nucleotides: TGTGCCAGCAGGTTAACCGGGACAGGGTACGAGCAGTACTTC. It codes for CASRLTGTGYEQYF.

This clone turned up a few times. The chain's CDR3 is CASSPYRDTQYF. The CDR3 DNA sequence: TGTGCCAGCAGTCCATACCGGGATACGCAGTATTTT. This rearrangement joins TRBV6-5 to TRBJ2-3; D not resolved. The CDR3 runs to 12 residues. The ends were cut back, 5 bases at V and 6 bases at J, with 9 bases in the middle. CDR1 and CDR2 from the germline V gene are MNHEY and SVGAGI.

The rearrangement joins TRBV24-1 to TRBJ1-2; a weak D match, TRBD1 (5 bases). Germline CDR1 and CDR2: KGHDR and SFDVKD. This CDR3 is built from 13 residues. Trimming cost V 4 bases and J 0 bases, with 5 bases left between them. The DNA for the CDR3 is TGTGCCACCAGTGACAGGGCTAACTATGGCTACACCTTC. This sequence encodes CATSDRANYGYTF.

The J gene is TRBJ2-1, the V gene TRBV19; the D is unclear. The CDR3 is made up of 13 amino acids. Germline V gene sequence: CDR1 LNHDA, CDR2 SQIVND (reference sequence). With 3 bases removed from V and 10 bases from J, the gap between germline ends came to 13 bases. Here the CDR3 reads CASSIDYAREQFF. CDR3 DNA: TGTGCCAGTAGTATCGATTACGCTAGGGAGCAGTTCTTC. The whole variable domain, remainder taken from reference TRBV19 and TRBJ2-1, is DGGITQSPKYLFRKEGQNVTLSCEQNLNHDAMYWYRQDPGQGLRLIYYSQIVNDFQKGDIAEGYSVSREKKESFPLTVTSAQKNPTAFYLCASSIDYAREQFFGPGTRLTVL.

This clone has just a few counts. The chain carries TRBV30 and TRBJ2-7, with 9 nucleotides matching TRBD1. The germline V gene encodes CDR1 GTSNPN and CDR2 SVGIG (reference sequence). Germline trimming cut 2 bases from V and 3 bases from J; bases unmatched to any gene: 5. CDR3 length: 14 amino acids. In nucleotides, the CDR3 is TGTGCCTGGAGTCCGACAGGGGGACTCTACGAGCAGTACTTC. This gives the protein CAWSPTGGLYEQYF.

This clone was seen a handful of times. The chain links TRBV18 to TRBJ1-4; D is uncertain. This CDR3 region has 14 residues. V lost 0 bases and J 6 bases, leaving 8 bases between the germline ends. CDR1 and CDR2 (germline): KGHSH, LQKENI. The CDR3 DNA follows: TGTGCCAGCTCACCACCGGGGAGGGATGAAAAACTGTTTTTT. It is translated as CASSPPGRDEKLFF.

The gene calls are TRBV6-5 and TRBJ2-1, with a possible D match to TRBD2 (6 bases). Trimming pared 3 bases from V and 6 bases from J, leaving 15 bases between. Germline V gives CDR1 MNHEY, CDR2 SVGAGI. The CDR3 is 15 amino acids. The CDR3, as DNA: TGTGCCAGCAGTTATCTAACGGGAGACTCCAATGAGCAGTTCTTC. Protein sequence: CASSYLTGDSNEQFF.

Only one count was recorded for this clone. The chain links TRBV28 to TRBJ1-1; 8 positions agree with TRBD1. With 6 bases clipped from V and 0 bases from J, the junction kept 9 bases outside the gene matches. The CDR3 runs to 16 residues. Germline loops: CDR1 MDHEN, CDR2 SYDVKM. The CDR3 sequence: CASSVSGGRLNTEAFF. The CDR3 nucleotides are TGTGCCAGCAGCGTTTCAGGGGGCCGGTTGAACACTGAAGCTTTCTTT.

In DNA, the CDR3 is TGCGCCAGCAGCTTGTTTGGGACAGGGGTCACCTACGAGCAGTACTTC. Its protein is CASSLFGTGVTYEQYF. The rearrangement uses TRBV5-1 and TRBJ2-7; 10 bases line up with TRBD1. Trimming cost V 1 base and J 2 bases; bases outside gene matches: 6. This CDR3 region has 16 residues. CDR1 and CDR2 from the germline V gene are SGHRS and YFSETQ.